These 32 T cell receptor beta chains came from one sample sequenced in a study of CD8+ T cells in alopecia areata. Sequencing relied on a cDNA template that was reverse transcribed from extracted RNA. Using immunoSEQ multiplex PCR, the repertoire was profiled, and TCRdb retains in-frame clones only, with some absent. The sample shows 200,000 to 250,000 clones, approximately 61% of them seen only once. Sequencing was performed on CD4+ T cells sorted from blood, taken at week 0. The source of these receptors is a human donor with alopecia areata.

The V gene is TRBV30, the J gene TRBJ2-3, with 10 bases lining up with TRBD2. Trimming at V came to 4 bases and at J to 7 bases, leaving 11 bases not matched to a gene. This CDR3 has 15 amino acids. Germline V lookup: CDR1 GTSNPN, CDR2 SVGIG (reference sequence). DNA for the CDR3: TGTGCCTGGACCCCCAGCGGGGGGGCCTGGAATACGCAGTATTTT. Protein sequence: CAWTPSGGAWNTQYF.

The rearrangement links TRBV5-1 to TRBJ2-5; TRBD2 might be the D (5 bases). The CDR3 runs 13 residues. The V end lost 4 bases, the J end lost 7 bases, and 14 bases lay between the germline ends. CDR1 SGHRS and CDR2 YFSETQ come from the germline V gene. The CDR3 coding sequence is TGCGCCAGCAGCGGTGGGGAAGGGAGGACCCAGTACTTC. Residues: CASSGGEGRTQYF.

The chain couples TRBV5-1 to TRBJ2-7; D unresolved. The germline CDR1 and CDR2 sequences are SGHRS and YFSETQ. The CDR3 runs 13 residues. Trimming removed 4 bases from V and 2 bases from J, with 10 bases in between. The CDR3 DNA is TGCGCCAGCAGCATTGACACCACCTACGAGCAGTACTTC. This encodes CASSIDTTYEQYF.

This chain connects TRBV4-2 to TRBJ1-6; 12 positions match TRBD1. The CDR3 is 17 amino acids. Germline CDR1 and CDR2: LGHNA and YNFKEQ. Unmatched junction bases numbered 10, after V lost 4 bases and J lost 9 bases. For the CDR3, the DNA is TGTGCCAGCAGCCCCGAACCGGGACAGGGGGCGAGTTCACCCCTCCACTTT. As protein: CASSPEPGQGASSPLHF.

V gene TRBV27 combines with J gene TRBJ1-2; D is uncertain. The V gene's germline CDR1 is MNHEY and CDR2 SMNVEV (reference sequence). This CDR3 has 14 amino acids. Trimming took off 6 bases at V and 6 bases at J, with 17 bases between the two ends. This chain's CDR3 is CASRSQTRMDGYTF. The CDR3 nucleotides are TGTGCCAGCAGATCGCAGACCCGTATGGATGGCTACACCTTC.

CDR3 sequence: CASSPYRRAGETQYF. CDR3 DNA sequence: TGCGCCAGCAGCCCATACAGGAGGGCCGGTGAGACCCAGTACTTC. The chain recombines TRBV4-1 with TRBJ2-5; perhaps TRBD2 as D (6 bases). Germline CDR1 is MGHRA and CDR2 is YSYEKL. V lost 4 bases, J lost 5 bases, and 17 bases lay in between. The CDR3 contains 15 residues.

The chain couples TRBV10-3 to TRBJ2-7, with D uncertain. CDR3 length: 15 amino acids. Germline-derived CDR1 and CDR2 are ENHRY and SYGVKD. V was cut by 0 bases and J by 1 base, with 10 bases left in between. CDR3 nucleotide sequence: TGTGCCATCAGTGAGTCGTCTCAAGGTTCCTACGAGCAGTACTTC. Translation gives CAISESSQGSYEQYF.

Worth noting for this clone: This same CDR3 is encoded by further DNA sequences in the sample. The chain uses TRBV30 and TRBJ2-2; D unresolved. Germline V gives CDR1 GTSNPN, CDR2 SVGIG (reference sequence). Trimming took off 0 bases at V and 2 bases at J, with 4 bases between the two ends. The CDR3 has 13 amino acids. CDR3: CAWSVLNTGELFF. CDR3 coding DNA: TGTGCCTGGAGTGTCCTTAACACCGGGGAGCTGTTTTTT.

The CDR3 region has the DNA TGTGCCATTGGGGAGGGGGCGAGCAATCAGCCCCAGCATTTT. It codes for CAIGEGASNQPQHF. The rearrangement links TRBV2 to TRBJ1-5, with 7 nucleotides matching TRBD1. CDR3 length: 14 amino acids. CDR1 and CDR2 (germline): SNHLY, FYNNEI. Losses at the gene ends were 10 bases for V and 1 base for J; bases not matched to a gene: 7.

This chain connects TRBV2 to TRBJ1-2, with D uncertain. V gave up 4 bases and J gave up 0 bases, with 9 bases separating them. Germline V lookup: CDR1 SNHLY, CDR2 FYNNEI. CDR3 length equals 14 residues. CDR3 bases: TGTGCCAGCAGTGGAAGTTTAGCTAACTATGGCTACACCTTC. The encoded protein is CASSGSLANYGYTF.

The chain links TRBV29-1 to TRBJ2-7; D may match TRBD1 or TRBD2 (6 bases each). The CDR3 is 13 amino acids. Germline V gene sequence: CDR1 SQVTM, CDR2 ANQGSEA. Between the trimmed V and J ends, which lost 7 bases and 7 bases, there was a span of 20 bases. The CDR3 here is CSARQDYIGEQYF. For the CDR3, the DNA is TGCAGCGCAAGACAGGACTACATAGGGGAGCAGTACTTC.

V and J are TRBV29-1 and TRBJ1-1, with D perhaps matching TRBD1 (5 bases). Germline V gene data show CDR1 as SQVTM and CDR2 as ANQGSEA. V lost 6 bases to trimming and J lost 11 bases, with 16 bases between them. The CDR3 is 11 amino acids. The CDR3 loop is CSVYRGLGAFF. The CDR3 DNA reads TGCAGCGTCTACCGGGGCCTTGGGGCTTTCTTT.

The rearrangement links TRBV29-1 to TRBJ1-6; TRBD1 matches at 8 bases. V gave up 7 bases and J gave up 8 bases; unmatched junction bases: 7. This CDR3 has 13 amino acids. The germline CDR1 and CDR2 sequences are SQVTM and ANQGSEA. CDR3 in amino acids: CSARQGADSPLHF. CDR3 nucleotides: TGCAGCGCTAGGCAGGGGGCTGATTCACCCCTCCACTTT.

The CDR3 protein is CASSYSRDSLNSPLHF. The CDR3 DNA is TGTGCCAGCAGTTACAGCCGCGACAGCCTGAATTCACCCCTCCACTTT. The gene calls are TRBV6-5 and TRBJ1-6, with D maybe TRBD1 (5 bases). The CDR3 runs to 16 residues. In germline, CDR1 is MNHEY, CDR2 SVGAGI. Trimming stripped 2 bases from V and 7 bases from J, with 15 bases between.

The CDR3 here is CASSLVGSTSYNEQFF. Here the CDR3 DNA reads TGTGCCAGCAGCTTAGTGGGTAGCACTAGCTACAATGAGCAGTTCTTC. The rearrangement links TRBV7-3 to TRBJ2-1; possible D gene TRBD2, 5 bases. V gave up 2 bases and J gave up 3 bases, with 14 bases separating them. This CDR3 comprises 16 residues. Per germline, CDR1 SGHTA and CDR2 FQGTGA.

The V call is TRBV30, the J call TRBJ1-5; D is ambiguous. In germline, CDR1 is GTSNPN, CDR2 SVGIG (reference sequence). V was shortened by 0 bases and J by 5 bases, with 11 bases between the two germline ends. This CDR3 is 14 amino acids long. CDR3 bases: TGTGCCTGGAGTGTATTTACGGAAGATCAGCCCCAGCATTTT. Translation: CAWSVFTEDQPQHF.

The rearrangement uses TRBV6-5 and TRBJ1-4; D is uncertain. The CDR3 consists of 14 residues. Germline V gene lookup returns CDR1 MNHEY and CDR2 SVGAGI. V lost 6 bases and J 0 bases, leaving 8 bases between the germline ends. CDR3 nucleotide sequence: TGTGCCAGCAGCCACGGGACAACTAATGAAAAACTGTTTTTT. Protein sequence: CASSHGTTNEKLFF.

Only a few counts were recorded for this clone. The chain has TRBV19 and TRBJ1-2; no definite D call. The germline V and J ends were trimmed by 5 bases and 4 bases, with 14 bases remaining between them. Germline loops: CDR1 LNHDA, CDR2 SQIVND (reference sequence). There are 14 residues in the CDR3. CDR3 protein: CASSEFASLYGYTF. DNA of the CDR3: TGTGCCAGTAGTGAATTCGCCTCTCTCTATGGCTACACCTTC.

The chain employs TRBV29-1 and TRBJ1-2; tentatively, D is TRBD1 (5 bases). Trimming removed 7 bases from V and 3 bases from J, with 21 bases in between. Germline V CDR1 and CDR2: SQVTM, ANQGSEA. The CDR3 is 15 residues long. In nucleotides, the CDR3 is TGCAGCGCAAGAAGCGCAGGGCTGGGGGACTATGGCTACACCTTC. Its protein product is CSARSAGLGDYGYTF.

This chain joins TRBV29-1 and TRBJ2-2; possibly TRBD2 for D (5 bases). V dropped 7 bases and J dropped 6 bases, with 15 bases sitting between them. CDR3 length: 13 amino acids. Looked up from germline, CDR1 is SQVTM and CDR2 is ANQGSEA. As DNA, the CDR3 is TGCAGCGCTGCGCGGAGGATGTCCGGGGAGCTGTTTTTT. Protein product: CSAARRMSGELFF.

As for this clone: Distinct nucleotide sequences in the sample also encode this CDR3. The chain carries TRBV29-1 and TRBJ2-3; D unclear. This CDR3 has 13 amino acids. Germline values: CDR1 SQVTM, CDR2 ANQGSEA. V dropped 4 bases and J dropped 0 bases, with 8 bases sitting between them. DNA of the CDR3: TGCAGCGTTGTCCCGGACAGCACAGATACGCAGTATTTT. Its translation is CSVVPDSTDTQYF.

The chain combines TRBV7-9 with TRBJ2-7; D is possibly TRBD1 (6 bases). The V end lost 5 bases, the J end lost 0 bases, and 17 bases lay between the germline ends. Per germline, CDR1 SEHNR and CDR2 FQNEAQ (reference sequence). The CDR3 is 16 amino acids. In nucleotides, the CDR3 is TGTGCCAGCAGCCCCAGCCTCACAGGGATCTCCTACGAGCAGTACTTC. Amino acids: CASSPSLTGISYEQYF.

The CDR3, as DNA: TGTGCCAGCGAGGGGGGCACCGGAAACACCATATATTTT. Amino acids: CASEGGTGNTIYF. The rearrangement joins TRBV18 to TRBJ1-3; TRBD1 might be the D (6 bases). Trimming cost V 8 bases and J 4 bases, with 12 bases left between them. CDR1 is KGHSH and CDR2 is LQKENI in the germline V gene. This CDR3 is built from 13 residues.

The rearrangement links TRBV7-2 to TRBJ1-5; no firm D call. In germline, CDR1 is SGHTA, CDR2 FQGNSA. With 3 bases removed from V and 0 bases from J, the gap between germline ends came to 9 bases. This CDR3 has 15 residues. DNA of the CDR3: TGTGCCAGCAGCTTGAGCATTAATAGCAATCAGCCCCAGCATTTT. It codes for CASSLSINSNQPQHF.

This rearrangement joins TRBV25-1 to TRBJ2-7; TRBD1 or TRBD2 may be the D gene (5 bases each). Per germline, CDR1 MGHDK and CDR2 SYGVNS. The germline V and J ends were trimmed by 0 bases and 5 bases, with 14 bases remaining between them. The length of the CDR3 is 15 residues. CDR3 residues: CASSEYTRGVDEQYF. In nucleotides, the CDR3 is TGTGCCAGCAGTGAATATACCCGAGGGGTTGACGAGCAGTACTTC.

This chain joins TRBV11-2 and TRBJ1-6, with D perhaps TRBD1 (5 bases). Per germline, CDR1 SGHAT and CDR2 FQNNGV. CDR3 size: 15 residues. V lost 0 bases and J lost 7, with 10 bases in between. CDR3 protein: CASSLDGTENSPLHF. CDR3 DNA sequence: TGTGCCAGCAGCTTAGATGGGACGGAGAATTCACCCCTCCACTTT.

The rearrangement joins TRBV5-6 to TRBJ2-7, with D possibly TRBD1 on 6 matching bases. The CDR3 is 16 amino acids. Germline-derived CDR1 and CDR2 are SGHDT and YYEEEE. Trimming took off 2 bases at V and 5 bases at J, with 20 bases between the two ends. This chain's CDR3 is CASSFFIRTVLNEQYF. DNA of the CDR3: TGTGCCAGCAGCTTCTTTATACGGACAGTTTTAAACGAGCAGTACTTC.

The rearrangement uses TRBV25-1 and TRBJ2-7, with 11 bases that match TRBD2. Germline CDR1 reads MGHDK; CDR2 reads SYGVNS. The length of the CDR3 is 15 residues. The V segment lost 3 bases and the J segment 4 bases; nucleotides outside the gene matches: 5. CDR3 amino acids: CASSEGLAVVYEQYF. The DNA for the CDR3 is TGTGCCAGCAGTGAGGGACTAGCGGTCGTATACGAGCAGTACTTC.

This clone has only one observation. This CDR3 fails to terminate in the conserved phenylalanine or tryptophan, so it likely reflects a read error. The DNA is omitted, as the CDR3 cannot be located on it reliably, and the CDR3 follows TCRdb's listing. The CDR3 loop reads CSADRDSG. The chain is built from TRBV20-1 and TRBJ1-3. CDR1 and CDR2 from the germline V gene are DFQATT and SNEGSKA (reference sequence). Both ends counted, the CDR3 spans 8 residues.

V is TRBV5-1 and J is TRBJ2-7, with TRBD1 identical over 10 bases. V shed 4 bases and J 5 bases; nucleotides not matched to a gene: 9. This CDR3 comprises 15 residues. Per germline, CDR1 SGHRS and CDR2 YFSETQ. CDR3 sequence (DNA): TGCGCCAGCAGCCTTGGTGGGACAGGGGAACACGAGCAGTACTTC. This sequence encodes CASSLGGTGEHEQYF.

This clone showed up just once. This CDR3 is CASSLGQDNEQFF. Written as DNA, the CDR3 is TGTGCCAGCTCATTGGGACAGGACAATGAGCAGTTCTTC. This chain uses TRBV18 with TRBJ2-1, with 8 positions matching TRBD1. This CDR3 has 13 residues. Germline values: CDR1 KGHSH, CDR2 LQKENI. V was clipped by 5 bases and J by 5 bases; unmatched bases: 2. The full variable domain, in which reference TRBV18 and TRBJ2-1 provide the parts outside the CDR3, is NAGVMQNPRHLVRRRGQEARLRCSPMKGHSHVYWYRQLPEEGLKFMVYLQKENIIDESGMPKERFSAEFPKEGPSILRIQQVVRGDSAAYFCASSLGQDNEQFFGPGTRLTVL.

The rearrangement links TRBV5-1 to TRBJ2-7; 7 bases match TRBD1. Germline V gene data show CDR1 as SGHRS and CDR2 as YFSETQ. The CDR3 is made up of 15 amino acids. V gave up 4 bases and J gave up 3 bases; unmatched junction bases: 10. The CDR3 DNA sequence: TGCGCCAGCAGCCGGACAGGTGATACCTTCTACGAGCAGTACTTC. This gives the protein CASSRTGDTFYEQYF.